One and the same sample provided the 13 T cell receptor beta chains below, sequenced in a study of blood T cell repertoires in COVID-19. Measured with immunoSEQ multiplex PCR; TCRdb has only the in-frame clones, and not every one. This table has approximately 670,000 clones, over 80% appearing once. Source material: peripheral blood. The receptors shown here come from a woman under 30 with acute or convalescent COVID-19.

This chain's CDR3 is CASSGTRDSKNYGYTF. CDR3 bases: TGTGCCAGCAGTGGGACCCGGGACTCGAAAAACTATGGCTACACCTTC. The V and J genes are TRBV6-4 and TRBJ1-2; D perhaps matches TRBD1 (5 bases). Per the germline V gene, CDR1 is MRHNA and CDR2 is SNTAGT. V was cut by 4 bases and J by 2 bases, with 17 bases left in between. The CDR3 is made up of 16 amino acids.

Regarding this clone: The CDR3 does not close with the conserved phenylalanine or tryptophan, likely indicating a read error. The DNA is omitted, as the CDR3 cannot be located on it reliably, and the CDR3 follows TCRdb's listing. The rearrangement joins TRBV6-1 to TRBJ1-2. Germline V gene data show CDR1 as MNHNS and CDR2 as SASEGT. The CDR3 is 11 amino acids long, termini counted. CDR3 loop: CASSSSGTRDI.

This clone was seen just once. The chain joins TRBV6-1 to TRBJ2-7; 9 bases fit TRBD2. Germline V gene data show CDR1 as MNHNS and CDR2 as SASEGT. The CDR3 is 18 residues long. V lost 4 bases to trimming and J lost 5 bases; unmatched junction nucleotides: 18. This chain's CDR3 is CASSAPRAMGGLAHEQYF. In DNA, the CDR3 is TGTGCCAGCAGTGCTCCGAGGGCTATGGGGGGACTAGCCCACGAGCAGTACTTC.

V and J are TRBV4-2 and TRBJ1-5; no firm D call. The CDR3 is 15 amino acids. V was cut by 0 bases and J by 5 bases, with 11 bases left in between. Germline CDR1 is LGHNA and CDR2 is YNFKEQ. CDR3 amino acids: CASSQEWPEYQPQHF. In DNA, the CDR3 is TGTGCCAGCAGCCAAGAATGGCCAGAATATCAGCCCCAGCATTTT.

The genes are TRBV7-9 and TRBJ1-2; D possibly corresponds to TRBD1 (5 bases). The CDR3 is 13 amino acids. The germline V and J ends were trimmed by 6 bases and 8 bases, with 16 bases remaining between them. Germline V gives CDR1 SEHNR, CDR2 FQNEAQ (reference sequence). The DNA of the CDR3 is TGTGCCAGCAGACCAGCCAACCAGGGAGGCTACACCTTC. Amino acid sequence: CASRPANQGGYTF.

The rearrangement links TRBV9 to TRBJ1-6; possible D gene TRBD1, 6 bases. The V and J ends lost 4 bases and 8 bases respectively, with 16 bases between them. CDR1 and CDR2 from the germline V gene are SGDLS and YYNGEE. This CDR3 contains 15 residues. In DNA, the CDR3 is TGTGCCAGCAGCTCATACCGGGACACACATTCACCCCTCCACTTT. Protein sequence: CASSSYRDTHSPLHF.

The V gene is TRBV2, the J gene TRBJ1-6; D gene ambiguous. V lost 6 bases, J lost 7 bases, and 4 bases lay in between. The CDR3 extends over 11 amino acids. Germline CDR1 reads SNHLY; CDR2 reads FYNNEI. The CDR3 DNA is TGTGCCAGCAGGGGCAATTCACCCCTCCACTTT. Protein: CASRGNSPLHF.

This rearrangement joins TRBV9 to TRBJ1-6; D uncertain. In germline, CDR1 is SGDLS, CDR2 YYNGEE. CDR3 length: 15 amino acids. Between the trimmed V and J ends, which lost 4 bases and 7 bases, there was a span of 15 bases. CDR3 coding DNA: TGTGCCAGCAGCCCCACGGGGTTCGTCAATTCACCCCTCCACTTT. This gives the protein CASSPTGFVNSPLHF. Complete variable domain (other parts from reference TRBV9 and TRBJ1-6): DSGVTQTPKHLITATGQRVTLRCSPRSGDLSVYWYQQSLDQGLQFLIQYYNGEERAKGNILERFSAQQFPDLHSELNLSSLELGDSALYFCASSPTGFVNSPLHFGNGTRLTVT.

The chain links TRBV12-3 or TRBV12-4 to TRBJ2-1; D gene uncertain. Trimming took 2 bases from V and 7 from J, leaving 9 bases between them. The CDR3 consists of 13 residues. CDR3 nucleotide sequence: TGTGCCAGCAGTTTAAAACAGCCGAATGAGCAGTTCTTC. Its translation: CASSLKQPNEQFF.

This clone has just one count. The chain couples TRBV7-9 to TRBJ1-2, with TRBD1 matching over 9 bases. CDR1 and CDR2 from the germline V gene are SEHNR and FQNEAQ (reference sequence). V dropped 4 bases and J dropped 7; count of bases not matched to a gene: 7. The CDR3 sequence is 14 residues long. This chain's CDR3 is CASSSRDRDFGYTF. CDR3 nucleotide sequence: TGTGCCAGCAGCTCGCGGGACAGGGACTTTGGCTACACCTTC.

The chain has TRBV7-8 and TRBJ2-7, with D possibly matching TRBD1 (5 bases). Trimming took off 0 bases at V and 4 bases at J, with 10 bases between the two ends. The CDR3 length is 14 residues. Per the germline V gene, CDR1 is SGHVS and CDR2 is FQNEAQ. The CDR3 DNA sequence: TGTGCCAGCAGCTTAGCCGAAGCAGGGTACGAGCAGTACTTC. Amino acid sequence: CASSLAEAGYEQYF. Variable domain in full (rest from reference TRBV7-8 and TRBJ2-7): GAGVSQSPRYKVAKRGQDVALRCDPISGHVSLFWYQQALGQGPEFLTYFQNEAQLDKSGLPSDRFFAERPEGSVSTLKIQRTQQEDSAVYLCASSLAEAGYEQYFGPGTRLTVT.

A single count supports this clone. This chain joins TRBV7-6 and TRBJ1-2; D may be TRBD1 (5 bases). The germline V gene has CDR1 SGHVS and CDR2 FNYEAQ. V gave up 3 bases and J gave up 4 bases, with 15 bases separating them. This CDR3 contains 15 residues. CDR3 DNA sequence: TGTGCCAGCAGCTTCGGCGGTCCAGGGTCCTATGGCTACACCTTC. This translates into CASSFGGPGSYGYTF. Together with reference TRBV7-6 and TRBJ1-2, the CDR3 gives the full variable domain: GAGVSQSPRYKVTKRGQDVALRCDPISGHVSLYWYRQALGQGPEFLTYFNYEAQQDKSGLPNDRFSAERPEGSISTLTIQRTEQRDSAMYRCASSFGGPGSYGYTFGSGTRLTVV.

The CDR3 bases are TGTGCCAGCAGCTTAGACCGGAGACAGGGGGCGTTGAACACTGAAGCTTTCTTT. Protein product: CASSLDRRQGALNTEAFF. The genes are TRBV7-8 and TRBJ1-1; the match to TRBD1 covers 10 bases. Trimming removed 1 base from V and 0 bases from J; junction bases left unmatched: 8. Germline lookup yields CDR1 SGHVS and CDR2 FQNEAQ. The CDR3 is 18 residues long.